The rows below give T cell receptor beta chains drawn from one sample of a study of cytomegalovirus exposure and HLA in healthy donors. TCRdb's table, derived via immunoSEQ multiplex PCR, lists solely in-frame clones and lacks some. This listing includes some 71,000 clones. The sequencing input was PBMCs. The receptors come from a woman in her twenties or thirties in good health and CMV-seronegative. CDR3s include the opening cysteine and the closing phenylalanine or tryptophan. Fields, in order: J gene, D gene, CDR3 length, V gene, CDR3 DNA, CDR3 protein. The D gene is left open where the match is weak.

>TRBJ2-7|-|12|TRBV14
TGTGCCAGCAGCCAAGAGAGGTACGAGCAGTACTTC
CASSQERYEQYF
>TRBJ1-1|-|13|TRBV5-1
TGCGCCAGCAGCTTGGTAATGAACACTGAAGCTTTCTTT
CASSLVMNTEAFF
>TRBJ1-5|-|16|TRBV28
TGTGCCAGCAGCTTCGTTGTGGTTGGCCTCCATCAGCCCCAGCATTTT
CASSFVVVGLHQPQHF
>TRBJ2-2|-|14|TRBV5-5
TGTGCCAGCAGCTTGCTAGAAAACACCGGGGAGCTGTTTTTT
CASSLLENTGELFF
>TRBJ1-5|-|15|TRBV5-4
TGTGCCAGCAGCTTGGATCGGGGGTTCAATCAGCCCCAGCATTTT
CASSLDRGFNQPQHF
>TRBJ2-1|TRBD2|18|TRBV27
TGTGCCAGCAGTAAAGGGACTAGCGGGAGTTGGTCCTACAATGAGCAGTTCTTC
CASSKGTSGSWSYNEQFF
>TRBJ2-1|-|15|TRBV28
TGTGCCAGCAGATATCAGGGGGGTTCAGGGAATGAGCAGTTCTTC
CASRYQGGSGNEQFF
>TRBJ2-7|-|12|TRBV18
TGTGCCAGCTCACCCCCCGGGGGCGAGCAGTACTTC
CASSPPGGEQYF
>TRBJ2-2|TRBD1|15|TRBV9
TGTGCCAGCAACCGGGACAGGGGGCCGGACGGGGAGCTGTTTTTT
CASNRDRGPDGELFF
>TRBJ2-3|-|15|TRBV25-1
TGTGCCAGCAGTGAATCCGGCAGGAGCACAGATACGCAGTATTTT
CASSESGRSTDTQYF
>TRBJ1-1|TRBD1|14|TRBV14
TGTGCCAGCTCCCGCCGGGGACAGAAACATGAAGCTTTCTTT
CASSRRGQKHEAFF
>TRBJ2-3|TRBD2|15|TRBV9
TGTGCCAGCAGCGTTAGCGGGACCTGGACAGATACGCAGTATTTT
CASSVSGTWTDTQYF
>TRBJ1-1|TRBD1|14|TRBV6-1
TGTGCCAGCAGTTTCCAACAGGGGAGTACTGAAGCTTTCTTT
CASSFQQGSTEAFF
>TRBJ2-7|-|14|TRBV18
TGTGCCAGCTCACCCGCAAGAGGGCCCTACGAGCAGTACTTC
CASSPARGPYEQYF
>TRBJ2-1|TRBD1|16|TRBV19
TGTGCCAGTGGGGGGGACAGGGAATGGGTGTTCAATGAGCAGTTCTTC
CASGGDREWVFNEQFF
>TRBJ2-4|-|13|TRBV28
TGTGCCAGCAGCGGGAGCGCCAAAAACATTCAGTACTTC
CASSGSAKNIQYF
>TRBJ2-1|TRBD2|15|TRBV7-2
TGTGCCAGCAGCGTCGGACTAGCGGGAGACAATGAGCAGTTCTTC
CASSVGLAGDNEQFF
>TRBJ1-5|-|15|TRBV9
TGTGCCAGCAGCCTTGAGCCCCTTGGCAATCAGCCCCAGCATTTT
CASSLEPLGNQPQHF
>TRBJ2-5|-|15|TRBV7-7
TGTGCTAGCAGCTTGGGCGCAGGGTCCCAAGAGACCCAGTACTTC
CASSLGAGSQETQYF
>TRBJ1-2|-|13|TRBV6-6
TGTGCCAGCAGTTACGGCAGGAACTATGGCTACACCTTC
CASSYGRNYGYTF
>TRBJ2-1|TRBD1|15|TRBV19
TGTGCCAGTAGTATTACCGGGACAGGGGACAATGAGCAGTTCTTC
CASSITGTGDNEQFF
>TRBJ1-4|TRBD1|16|TRBV9
TGTGCCAGCAGCGTAGAGGAGGGACAGGGTCATGAAAAACTGTTTTTT
CASSVEEGQGHEKLFF
>TRBJ2-3|-|15|TRBV19
TGTGCCAGTAGTATAGGCCCCGGTAGCACAGATACGCAGTATTTT
CASSIGPGSTDTQYF
>TRBJ2-5|-|14|TRBV2
TGTGCCAGCAACCCCCGGGGATATCAAGAGACCCAGTACTTC
CASNPRGYQETQYF
>TRBJ2-7|-|13|TRBV6-1
TGTGCCAGCAGAAAAGGACAGACCTACGAGCAGTACTTC
CASRKGQTYEQYF
>TRBJ1-1|TRBD1|16|TRBV19
TGTGCCAGTAGTCCATACAGGGGGTCGGGGAACACTGAAGCTTTCTTT
CASSPYRGSGNTEAFF
>TRBJ2-2|TRBD1|14|TRBV6-5
TGTGCCAGCAGTTACCCTGGGACAGCCGGGGAGCTGTTTTTT
CASSYPGTAGELFF
>TRBJ2-7|TRBD1|13|TRBV28
TGTGCCAGCAGGTTACGGGACAGCTACGAGCAGTACTTC
CASRLRDSYEQYF
>TRBJ2-7|-|15|TRBV27
TGTGCCAGCAGTTCGGGGTGGGGTAGGGCCTACGAGCAGTACTTC
CASSSGWGRAYEQYF
>TRBJ2-3|-|15|TRBV9
TGTGCCAGCAGCGTAGTGGGGGCTAGCACAGATACGCAGTATTTT
CASSVVGASTDTQYF
>TRBJ2-7|-|12|TRBV6-5
TGTGCCAGCAGTTCCCTTCGGGGCGAGCAGTACTTC
CASSSLRGEQYF
>TRBJ2-7|-|16|TRBV28
TGTGCCAGCCAATCTGTAAGACGGGGGAGATCCTACGAGCAGTACTTC
CASQSVRRGRSYEQYF
>TRBJ2-4|TRBD1|13|TRBV6-6
TGTGCCAGCAGACCGACAGGGATTGTCATTCAGTACTTC
CASRPTGIVIQYF